Presented here are 4 T cell receptor beta chains from one specimen sequenced in a study of cytomegalovirus exposure and HLA in healthy donors. The PCR was carried out with 60 Vbeta primers and 13 Jbeta primers. Assay: immunoSEQ multiplex PCR; the TCRdb copy retains only in-frame clones and omits some. The sample includes 150,000 or so clones, about three quarters seen only once; the top ten take about 1.4%. Sequenced material: PBMCs. The source is a girl aged 10 to 17 in good health and CMV-seronegative.

CDR3 in amino acids: CASSEWHTEAFF. CDR3 nucleotide sequence: TGTGCCAGCAGTGAATGGCACACTGAAGCTTTCTTT. This sequence joins TRBV2 and TRBJ1-1; D gene unclear. CDR3 length equals 12 residues. Germline V gene sequence: CDR1 SNHLY, CDR2 FYNNEI. The V end lost 2 bases, the J end lost 3 bases, and 4 bases lay between the germline ends. Looking up the rest from reference TRBV2 and TRBJ1-1 gives the full variable domain: EPEVTQTPSHQVTQMGQEVILRCVPISNHLYFYWYRQILGQKVEFLVSFYNNEISEKSEIFDDQFSVERPDGSNFTLKIRSTKLEDSAMYFCASSEWHTEAFFGQGTRLTVV.

This clone is a singleton in its sample. The gene calls are TRBV19 and TRBJ1-2, with 7 bases fitting TRBD1. The CDR3 is 15 amino acids. With 2 bases clipped from V and 0 bases from J, the junction kept 3 bases outside the gene matches. Germline V CDR1 and CDR2: LNHDA, SQIVND (reference sequence). The chain's CDR3 is CASSITTGANYGYTF. The CDR3 DNA follows: TGTGCCAGTAGTATAACAACAGGGGCTAACTATGGCTACACCTTC.

In DNA form, the CDR3 reads TGTGCCAGCAGTGTCCCAGGCGGGGAAATAGGCAATCAGCCCCAGCATTTT. Its protein is CASSVPGGEIGNQPQHF. The chain employs TRBV6-1 and TRBJ1-5; D not resolved. Trimming cost V 4 bases and J 2 bases, with 18 bases left between them. CDR3 length: 17 residues. Per the germline V gene, CDR1 is MNHNS and CDR2 is SASEGT.

Note on this clone: Other DNA sequences in the sample encode the same CDR3. The rearrangement uses TRBV11-2 and TRBJ2-1; weak D call: TRBD1 (5 bases). CDR1 is SGHAT, CDR2 FQNNGV, per germline. Trimming pared 6 bases from V and 10 bases from J, leaving 13 bases between. The CDR3 contains 12 residues. CDR3: CASRPQGWEQFF. Here the CDR3 DNA reads TGTGCCAGCAGGCCCCAGGGATGGGAGCAGTTCTTC.